This T cell receptor beta chain was recovered during a study of regulatory T cells in long-lasting Graves disease. On the study more broadly: Persistent Graves' disease required over 5 years of antithyroid drugs and positive TSH receptor antibodies.

Time point defined: persistent/refractory GD, antithyroid drugs over 5 years with positive TRAb. Making the TCR library involved RNA that had been extracted from PBMCs. A peripheral blood sample, about 9.4 milliliters in volume, was drawn into EDTA tubes. Arm-PCR of CDR3 regions and iRepertoire HTBI primers were used to build TCR beta libraries. TCRdb itself ran the multiplex PCR reads through MiXCR, one entry per CDR3 protein. Among 650,000 to 700,000 distinct CDR3 sequences listed, around 30% were seen once. A few counts support this clonotype. Its antigen remains unknown. CDR3 length: 13 residues. The V end lost 2 bases, the J end lost 6 bases, and 10 bases lay between the germline ends. Germline V gene data show CDR1 as MDHEN and CDR2 as SYDVKM. General study findings and limits: A greater number of public clonotypes (2,741) was shared by persistent patients than by new patients (approximately 1,000). Preferential use of TRBV28, TRBJ1-2 and TRBJ2-5 was seen in persistent disease.

This receptor was taken from a female donor with Graves disease. Sequenced here: peripheral blood mononuclear cells (PBMCs), sampled when the disease was refractory, from a patient treated with antithyroid drugs. This chain links TRBV28 with TRBJ1-2; D is possibly TRBD1 (6 bases). CDR3 sequence: CASSLQGNNGYTF. CDR3 in DNA: TGTGCCAGCAGTTTACAGGGGAATAATGGCTACACCTTC.